This TCR beta chain emerged from a study of blood T cell repertoires in COVID-19 (TCRdb year 2020). In the study overall: The collaborator samples originated in the United States, Italy and Spain and spanned the acute and convalescent phases of COVID-19. The material from the prospective study consisted of cDNA or gDNA derived from T cells, B-cell-depleted T cells, or PBMCs. Subjects who had been exposed to COVID-19, were actively infected with it, or had recovered from it provided the deeply sampled blood TCRbeta repertoires that made up the dataset. The repertoires were released in a freely available public database intended as a resource for research on the immune response to SARS-CoV-2. Samples were obtained from the ongoing ImmuneRACE study (first 160 participants) and from 1,254 subjects provided by 6 global collaborators. The sample metadata nearly always contained a de-identified subject ID, COVID-19 status, age in years and sex. Where HLA class I and class II types were available, the types were taken from metadata supplied by the sample provider, not from assay-based typing.

TCRbeta CDR3 regions were amplified from genomic DNA by means of the immunoSEQ Assay, a bias-controlled multiplex PCR. As for how the authors treated the data: Nucleated cell counts per sample were estimated from amplification of reference gene primers within the assay. To quantify the absolute abundance of each unique TCRbeta CDR3 rearrangement, sequence reads were collapsed and filtered. For each sample, productive Simpson clonality was calculated by taking the square root of Simpson's diversity index across productive rearrangements. This is the immuneACCESS table as TCRdb keeps it, with only in-frame sequences that have V and J called. A part of the clones is gone; compared with another copy, unresolved V genes explain less than half, and the rest is unexplained. Clone size and V and J calls were adopted from that table, with D and trimming inferred from the DNA. A total of just under 20,000 clones appear in this sample, 88% of them only once. The top ten hold around 10% of the sample.

This clone came up once. Its antigen is unknown. Qualities for individual bases were not recorded, and no much larger clone is one base off. Each collaborating institution followed its own protocols to collect whole blood in K2EDTA tubes. For TCRbeta analysis, collaborator samples were shipped as frozen whole blood, as isolated PBMCs, or as DNA extracted from either sample type. What the authors observed across the whole study: The amount of clinical and demographic metadata varied by source and participant and was provided uncurated.

Sequencing was carried out using peripheral blood. This receptor was obtained from a human donor in a cohort sampled during active COVID-19.

The DNA reads TGTGCCACCCAGGATGACCTGAGAACCCAGTACTTC. This sequence encodes CATQDDLRTQYF. Recombination joined TRBV24-1 with TRBJ2-5; no D gene can be assigned with confidence. The CDR3 numbers 12 residues from cysteine through phenylalanine. Just the 36-base CDR3 DNA is kept, in frame starting at base 1. The junction carries 15 bases between V and J, which are trimmed by 9 bases and 8 bases respectively. CDR1 is given as KGHDR and CDR2 as SFDVKD, both from the germline V gene.